The present T cell receptor (beta chain) was sequenced within a study of T cell responses to AZD1222 COVID-19 vaccine. Study conclusions and caveats: After two AZD1222 doses, spike-specific TCR breadth and depth rose versus day 0.

Worth noting for this clone: Its antigen is unidentified.

The protocol was immunoSEQ multiplex PCR, while the TCRdb copy is restricted to in-frame clones and leaves out a portion. The table has approximately 160,000 clones, approximately 86% seen once. The receptor's source is an adult in good health. Sequenced here: peripheral blood, sampled on day 0 of AZD1222 vaccination.

CDR3 in DNA: TGTGCCAGCAGGTGGACTAGCGCAATCTATCATGAGCAGTTCTTC. Translating it yields CASRWTSAIYHEQFF. The chain employs TRBV28 and TRBJ2-1; TRBD2 aligns across 9 bases. This CDR3 has 15 amino acids. Per germline, CDR1 MDHEN and CDR2 SYDVKM. V trimming: 6 bases; J trimming: 8 bases; junction bases outside the gene matches: 11.